The 27 T cell receptor beta chains presented below share a single source sample, sequenced in a study of blood T cell repertoires in COVID-19. Measured with immunoSEQ multiplex PCR; TCRdb has only the in-frame clones, and not every one. The sample lists about 290,000 clones, about 89% occurring once. Sequences were obtained from PBMCs or T cells enriched from blood (not recorded which). The receptors shown here come from a woman aged 40 to 49 who had recovered from COVID-19.

In nucleotides, the CDR3 is TGCGCCAGCAGCTTGGGACAGGAGTACAATGAGCAGTTCTTC. This gives the protein CASSLGQEYNEQFF. This sequence joins TRBV5-1 and TRBJ2-1, with a tentative D call TRBD1 (6 bases). V lost 0 bases and J lost 4, with 8 bases in between. The CDR3 is made up of 14 amino acids. Per the germline V gene, CDR1 is SGHRS and CDR2 is YFSETQ.

The chain is built from TRBV18 and TRBJ1-2; D may be TRBD1 (6 bases). The CDR3 consists of 14 residues. The V gene lost 5 bases and the J gene lost 4 bases, with 14 bases spanning the gap. CDR1 is KGHSH and CDR2 is LQKENI in the germline V gene. This CDR3 is CASSLQGSRYGYTF. Written as DNA, the CDR3 is TGTGCCAGCTCATTACAGGGTTCCCGCTATGGCTACACCTTC.

The rearrangement links TRBV2 to TRBJ1-1, with D perhaps TRBD1 (5 bases). The ends were cut back, 2 bases at V and 9 bases at J, with 10 bases in the middle. Looked up from germline, CDR1 is SNHLY and CDR2 is FYNNEI. The CDR3 consists of 12 residues. In DNA form, the CDR3 reads TGTGCCAGCAGTGAATCGGACAAGCAAGCTTTCTTT. It is translated as CASSESDKQAFF.

V is TRBV5-1 and J is TRBJ2-5; 14 positions match TRBD2. This CDR3 contains 17 residues. Germline-derived CDR1 and CDR2 are SGHRS and YFSETQ. The V gene end was trimmed by 4 bases and the J gene end by 1 base; junction bases not matched to a gene: 6. CDR3 in amino acids: CASSPRLAGGRQETQYF. In DNA, the CDR3 is TGCGCCAGCAGCCCCAGACTAGCGGGGGGGCGCCAAGAGACCCAGTACTTC.

The gene calls are TRBV5-1 and TRBJ2-7; maybe TRBD1 (6 bases). Trimming cost V 0 bases and J 2 bases, with 15 bases left between them. The CDR3 spans 16 residues. Germline V gives CDR1 SGHRS, CDR2 YFSETQ. CDR3 sequence: CASSLGAYRVPYEQYF. The CDR3 bases are TGCGCCAGCAGCTTGGGGGCATACAGGGTCCCCTACGAGCAGTACTTC. The whole variable domain, filled in from reference TRBV5-1 and TRBJ2-7, reads KAGVTQTPRYLIKTRGQQVTLSCSPISGHRSVSWYQQTPGQGLQFLFEYFSETQRNKGNFPGRFSGRQFSNSRSEMNVSTLELGDSALYLCASSLGAYRVPYEQYFGPGTRLTVT.

The rearrangement links TRBV10-1 to TRBJ2-3; TRBD1 agrees at 7 bases. CDR3 length: 14 amino acids. The germline CDR1 and CDR2 sequences are WNHNN and SYGVQD (reference sequence). V was pared by 6 bases and J by 3 bases, with 6 bases of the junction left unmatched. The CDR3, as DNA: TGCGCCAGCAGCGACAGGGTTGTAACAGATACGCAGTATTTT. Translated, it gives CASSDRVVTDTQYF.

This chain connects TRBV12-3 or TRBV12-4 to TRBJ2-1, with TRBD2 matching over 8 bases. The CDR3 loop spans 13 amino acids. V dropped 6 bases and J dropped 13; count of bases not matched to a gene: 11. The CDR3 reads CASSPRREVEQFF. The DNA for the CDR3 is TGTGCCAGCAGCCCACGGCGGGAGGTTGAACAGTTCTTC.

The chain links TRBV5-4 to TRBJ1-2; D possibly corresponds to TRBD1 (5 bases). The CDR3 consists of 16 residues. Trimming took 3 bases from V and 5 from J, leaving 20 bases between them. Germline assignment: CDR1 SGHNT and CDR2 YYREEE (reference sequence). The CDR3 DNA is TGTGCCAGCAGCTCCGGCGGGGGAATAACTAGGTATGGCTACACCTTC. Residues: CASSSGGGITRYGYTF.

This clone has just one count. V gene TRBV14 combines with J gene TRBJ1-2; D is undetermined. CDR1 is SGHDN, CDR2 FVKESK, per germline. The CDR3 is made up of 15 amino acids. V was clipped by 3 bases and J by 7 bases, with 18 bases between them. The CDR3 is CASSHAPVLVGGYTF. The CDR3 nucleotides read TGTGCCAGCAGCCATGCCCCGGTCCTAGTTGGTGGCTACACCTTC.

This chain connects TRBV6-5 to TRBJ1-1; tentatively, D is TRBD1 (5 bases). This CDR3 spans 12 amino acids. Trimming left V 1 base short and J 10 bases short, with 10 bases between. Germline lookup yields CDR1 MNHEY and CDR2 SVGAGI. The CDR3 sequence is CASSYWTSGAFF. The CDR3 region has the DNA TGTGCCAGCAGTTACTGGACATCTGGAGCTTTCTTT.

The rearrangement links TRBV5-1 to TRBJ2-3; the match to TRBD2 covers 11 bases. Germline trimming cut 1 base from V and 3 bases from J; bases unmatched to any gene: 4. The CDR3 is made up of 16 amino acids. Germline V gene sequence: CDR1 SGHRS, CDR2 YFSETQ. The CDR3 nucleotides read TGCGCCAGCAGCTTGTTGACTAGCGGGGCGACAGATACGCAGTATTTT. It translates to CASSLLTSGATDTQYF.

This chain links TRBV18 with TRBJ2-7; 9 bases agree with TRBD1. The CDR3 runs to 14 residues. Germline lookup yields CDR1 KGHSH and CDR2 LQKENI. V lost 4 bases, J lost 6 bases, and 7 bases stayed unmatched. CDR3: CASSQGQGTSEQYF. CDR3 coding DNA: TGTGCCAGCTCACAAGGACAGGGGACCTCCGAGCAGTACTTC. The full variable domain, rest sourced from reference TRBV18 and TRBJ2-7, is NAGVMQNPRHLVRRRGQEARLRCSPMKGHSHVYWYRQLPEEGLKFMVYLQKENIIDESGMPKERFSAEFPKEGPSILRIQQVVRGDSAAYFCASSQGQGTSEQYFGPGTRLTVT.

On this clone itself: This specimen includes other DNA sequences encoding the same CDR3. J is TRBJ1-2 and V is TRBV19; D uncertain. The CDR3 contains 11 residues. The germline gives CDR1 LNHDA, CDR2 SQIVND (reference sequence). With 3 bases removed from V and 8 bases from J, the gap between germline ends came to 7 bases. The CDR3 nucleotides read TGTGCCAGTAGTATCGGGGTGGGCTACACCTTC. Residues: CASSIGVGYTF.

The J gene is TRBJ2-7, the V gene TRBV5-5, with unresolved D. Trimming pared 4 bases from V and 3 bases from J, leaving 17 bases between. The CDR3 consists of 15 residues. Germline V lookup: CDR1 SGHKS, CDR2 YYEKEE (reference sequence). The CDR3 reads CASSQAANSNYEQYF. Written as DNA, the CDR3 is TGTGCCAGCAGCCAGGCCGCCAATTCCAACTACGAGCAGTACTTC.

The CDR3 DNA follows: TGTGCCACCAGTGAGGAGCCCTATGGCTACACCTTC. Translating it yields CATSEEPYGYTF. V is TRBV24-1 and J is TRBJ1-2, with D unresolved. This CDR3 has 12 amino acids. Germline assignment: CDR1 KGHDR and CDR2 SFDVKD. Trimming stripped 4 bases from V and 4 bases from J, with 6 bases between.

The chain recombines TRBV19 with TRBJ1-6, with unresolved D. The germline CDR1 and CDR2 sequences are LNHDA and SQIVND (reference sequence). This CDR3 region has 14 residues. Trimming cost V 8 bases and J 3 bases, with 11 bases left between them. CDR3 nucleotides: TGTGCCAGTTCACAGACTATCTATAATTCACCCCTCCACTTT. Its translation is CASSQTIYNSPLHF.

The genes are TRBV19 and TRBJ2-7; 8 positions agree with TRBD1. With V trimmed by 0 bases and J by 5 bases, 3 bases remained unmatched. Germline CDR1 is LNHDA and CDR2 is SQIVND (reference sequence). The CDR3 contains 14 residues. The CDR3 DNA follows: TGTGCCAGTAGTATAGATCAGGGGGCGAACGAGCAGTACTTC. Its protein product is CASSIDQGANEQYF.

This rearrangement joins TRBV3-1 (or the pseudogene TRBV3-2) to TRBJ2-1, with 9 bases that match TRBD2. The CDR3 has 18 amino acids. Losses at the gene ends were 3 bases for V and 0 bases for J; bases not matched to a gene: 9. The germline CDR1 and CDR2 sequences are LGHDT and YNNKEL (reference sequence). CDR3 in amino acids: CASSQDGTSFSSYNEQFF. CDR3 DNA sequence: TGTGCCAGCAGCCAGGACGGGACTAGCTTTAGCTCCTACAATGAGCAGTTCTTC.

The chain links TRBV20-1 to TRBJ1-1; D is uncertain. Trimming left V 6 bases short and J 5 bases short, with 10 bases between. The CDR3 covers 11 residues. Germline V gene data show CDR1 as DFQATT and CDR2 as SNEGSKA (reference sequence). The chain's CDR3 is CSAQVSTEAFF. CDR3 coding DNA: TGCAGTGCGCAGGTATCTACTGAAGCTTTCTTT.

The rearrangement uses TRBV4-1 and TRBJ2-2, with a possible D match to TRBD2 (6 bases). The CDR3 has 15 amino acids. Germline V gene sequence: CDR1 MGHRA, CDR2 YSYEKL. The germline V and J ends were trimmed by 4 bases and 5 bases, with 14 bases remaining between them. The CDR3 reads CASSPTRTTTGELFF. The CDR3 DNA reads as TGCGCCAGCAGCCCGACTAGAACGACAACCGGGGAGCTGTTTTTT.

The chain links TRBV5-1 to TRBJ1-2; the D gene is possibly TRBD1 (6 bases). The germline gives CDR1 SGHRS, CDR2 YFSETQ. V dropped 3 bases and J dropped 3 bases, with 15 bases sitting between them. The length of the CDR3 is 15 residues. The CDR3 nucleotides are TGCGCCAGCAGCTCTGCTTACAGGGCGGACTATGGCTACACCTTC. This sequence encodes CASSSAYRADYGYTF. Variable domain in full (rest from reference TRBV5-1 and TRBJ1-2): KAGVTQTPRYLIKTRGQQVTLSCSPISGHRSVSWYQQTPGQGLQFLFEYFSETQRNKGNFPGRFSGRQFSNSRSEMNVSTLELGDSALYLCASSSAYRADYGYTFGSGTRLTVV.

The chain carries TRBV30 and TRBJ1-5, with D possibly being TRBD1 (5 bases). Germline V gene data show CDR1 as GTSNPN and CDR2 as SVGIG (reference sequence). Trimming stripped 2 bases from V and 7 bases from J, with 12 bases between. This CDR3 contains 13 residues. Here the CDR3 DNA reads TGTGCCTGGAGTCCAGGGCTCCGGCAGCCCCAGCATTTT. The encoded protein is CAWSPGLRQPQHF.

The gene calls are TRBV4-1 and TRBJ1-2; 10 nucleotides align to TRBD1. V shed 1 base and J 7 bases; nucleotides not matched to a gene: 3. CDR1 is MGHRA, CDR2 YSYEKL, per germline. CDR3 length: 14 residues. This chain's CDR3 is CASSQGQGAFGYTF. DNA for the CDR3: TGCGCCAGCAGCCAAGGACAGGGGGCGTTTGGCTACACCTTC.

V and J are TRBV6-2 or TRBV6-3 and TRBJ1-1, with TRBD1 matching over 8 bases. The CDR3 loop spans 13 amino acids. In germline, CDR1 is MNHEY, CDR2 SVGEGT. The trim removed 2 bases at V and 4 bases at J, leaving 0 bases unmatched. The CDR3 DNA reads TGTGCCAGCAGTTACACAGGGGGCACTGAAGCTTTCTTT. Translating gives CASSYTGGTEAFF.

V usage is TRBV10-3 and J usage is TRBJ2-3, with 16 positions matching TRBD2. CDR3 length: 18 residues. Germline V CDR1 and CDR2: ENHRY, SYGVKD. The V segment lost 5 bases and the J segment 0 bases; nucleotides outside the gene matches: 5. The CDR3 sequence: CAISTGTSGGASTDTQYF. CDR3 in DNA: TGTGCCATCAGTACCGGGACTAGCGGGGGGGCTAGCACAGATACGCAGTATTTT.

This chain uses TRBV24-1 with TRBJ2-6; no clear D. Deletions cut 4 bases from V and 0 bases from J, with 3 bases between. Germline CDR1 reads KGHDR; CDR2 reads SFDVKD. CDR3 length: 14 residues. The DNA for the CDR3 is TGTGCCACCAGTGACAGCTCTGGGGCCAACGTCCTGACTTTC. It yields the protein CATSDSSGANVLTF.

The chain uses TRBV6-5 and TRBJ1-2, with 9 bases lining up with TRBD1. CDR1 is MNHEY, CDR2 SVGAGI, per germline. J gave up 7 bases and V 7 bases, and 7 bases lay outside the gene matches. This CDR3 contains 13 residues. The chain's CDR3 is CASTNRGLFGYTF. DNA of the CDR3: TGTGCCAGCACCAACAGGGGGCTTTTTGGCTACACCTTC.